The present T cell receptor (beta chain) was sequenced within a study of blood T cell repertoires in COVID-19. In germline, CDR1 is SGHNT, CDR2 YENEEA. The CDR3 contains 17 residues. V was pared by 3 bases and J by 3 bases, with 17 bases between. In the authors' workflow: By means of reference gene primer amplification, nucleated cell counts were estimated. Profiled with immunoSEQ multiplex PCR; TCRdb holds only in-frame clones, not every one. The V and J calls and clone size are taken from that table; D and trimming were inferred from the DNA. The data contain fewer than 300,000 clones, approximately 93% of them singletons.

The sequenced sample consisted of peripheral blood. The receptor's source is a woman younger than 45 with COVID-19, enrolled during active disease. The chain couples TRBV11-3 to TRBJ2-2, with a tentative D call TRBD2 (6 bases). The CDR3 DNA sequence: TGTGCCAGCAGCTTGACAATTACTAGCTCTTACACCGGGGAGCTGTTTTTT. It translates to CASSLTITSSYTGELFF.